Below, 26 T cell receptor beta chains from the same sample are listed, as sequenced in a study of blood T cells in healthy people across ages (dated by TCRdb to about 2015). Libraries were built with 5' RACE. Sequencing took place on an Illumina HiSeq 2500. A second PCR of about 6 to 12 cycles was run with a J-beta primer mix and a sample-barcoded 5' primer. Starting from the raw public reads, TCRdb applied fastp trimming at Q25, assembled clones with MiXCR and retained in-frame beta chains. Entries are consolidated by CDR3 protein sequence, retaining the most common genes and DNA. This sample holds 2 million or so distinct CDR3 sequences; around 48% were observed only once. Jointly, the top ten make up around 2.1% of the sample. The sequenced sample consisted of blood. These receptors all stem from a woman aged 40-49 years in good health.

This clonotype was observed a handful of times. The CDR3 bases are TGTGCCAGCAGCTTAGTGGCCAGACAGGGGACAGATACGCAGTATTTT. Translated, it gives CASSLVARQGTDTQYF. J is TRBJ2-3 and V is TRBV7-2, with 8 nucleotides matching TRBD1. The germline V gene has CDR1 SGHTA and CDR2 FQGNSA. The CDR3 sequence is 16 residues long. V lost 1 base to trimming and J lost 3 bases; unmatched junction nucleotides: 6.

Only one count was recorded for this clonotype. The gene calls are TRBV7-2 and TRBJ2-1; TRBD2 matches at 12 bases. The CDR3 contains 15 residues. The J segment lost 6 bases and the V segment lost 5 bases, leaving 5 bases of the junction unmatched. CDR1 is SGHTA, CDR2 FQGNSA, per germline. The CDR3 DNA sequence: TGTGCCAGCAGCGCCGGACTAGCGGGGTTCAATGAGCAGTTCTTC. This sequence encodes CASSAGLAGFNEQFF.

This chain uses TRBV28 with TRBJ2-4; 10 positions agree with TRBD1. V lost 6 bases to trimming and J lost 5 bases; unmatched junction nucleotides: 7. Germline CDR1 is MDHEN and CDR2 is SYDVKM. This CDR3 contains 15 residues. CDR3 in amino acids: CASSRDRGMENIQYF. The CDR3 DNA reads TGTGCCAGCAGCCGGGACAGGGGCATGGAAAACATTCAGTACTTC.

This chain joins TRBV3-1 and TRBJ1-1, with D unclear. The V end was cut by 1 base, the J end by 6 bases, with 3 bases between. This CDR3 has 11 residues. Per the germline V gene, CDR1 is LGHDT and CDR2 is YNNKEL (reference sequence). CDR3 sequence (DNA): TGTGCCAGCAGCCAAGCATCTGAAGCTTTCTTT. Translating gives CASSQASEAFF.

The chain couples TRBV15 to TRBJ2-7, with 15 bases identical to TRBD2. Trimming at V came to 5 bases and at J to 5 bases, leaving 4 bases not matched to a gene. The CDR3 has 15 amino acids. Germline V gene sequence: CDR1 LNHNV, CDR2 YYDKDF (reference sequence). CDR3 coding DNA: TGTGCCACCAGCGGACTAGCGGGGGGGTATGACGAGCAGTACTTC. It codes for CATSGLAGGYDEQYF.

Only a few counts were recorded for this clonotype. V and J are TRBV2 and TRBJ2-1; the D gene is possibly TRBD1 (6 bases). The CDR3 has 15 amino acids. Between the trimmed V and J ends, which lost 7 bases and 5 bases, there was a span of 18 bases. Per germline, CDR1 SNHLY and CDR2 FYNNEI. The chain's CDR3 is CASTNRVARNNEQFF. CDR3 DNA sequence: TGTGCCAGCACTAACAGGGTGGCCAGAAACAATGAGCAGTTCTTC.

A word on this clonotype: One end of the junction does not line up with germline, which may come from a read error. CDR3 bases: TGCAGTGCACCCAGGGAACGCGGCGAGCGGTACTTC. Its protein is CSAPRERGERYF. The chain recombines TRBV20-1 with TRBJ2-7, with D tentatively TRBD1 (5 bases). Germline V gives CDR1 DFQATT, CDR2 SNEGSKA (reference sequence). This CDR3 has 12 residues.

There are a few counts of this clonotype. This rearrangement joins TRBV6-5 to TRBJ1-2; TRBD1 might be the D (6 bases). Per the germline V gene, CDR1 is MNHEY and CDR2 is SVGAGI. This CDR3 is built from 12 residues. The germline V and J ends were trimmed by 10 bases and 4 bases, with 13 bases remaining between them. CDR3 in DNA: TGTGCCACCGTGGGGGGGCCCTATGGCTACACCTTC. Translating gives CATVGGPYGYTF.

This clonotype appeared once. This chain links TRBV12-3 or TRBV12-4 with TRBJ2-5; D assignment may be TRBD1 or TRBD2 (6 bases each). Trimming stripped 3 bases from V and 11 bases from J, with 19 bases between. The CDR3 length is 14 residues. CDR3 loop: CASSLIGGDNEQYF. CDR3 sequence (DNA): TGTGCCAGCAGTTTGATCGGCGGGGACAATGAGCAGTACTTC.

A few counts support this clonotype. V usage is TRBV4-3 and J usage is TRBJ2-3; 12 bases fit TRBD2. Trimming cost V 1 base and J 3 bases; bases outside gene matches: 5. The CDR3 length is 17 residues. The germline V gene encodes CDR1 LGHNA and CDR2 YSLEER. The CDR3 bases are TGCGCCAGCAGCCAAGGCGAGACTAGCGGGGGAACAGATACGCAGTATTTT. Residues: CASSQGETSGGTDTQYF.

The gene calls are TRBV7-6 and TRBJ2-5; D is undetermined. In germline, CDR1 is SGHVS, CDR2 FNYEAQ. The CDR3 runs to 14 residues. The V gene lost 5 bases and the J gene lost 2 bases, with 12 bases spanning the gap. This CDR3 is CASSPPWAQETQYF. The DNA of the CDR3 is TGTGCCAGCAGCCCCCCCTGGGCTCAAGAGACCCAGTACTTC.

The gene calls are TRBV5-6 and TRBJ2-5; 13 positions agree with TRBD2. V shed 4 bases, J shed 2 bases, and the junction held 5 bases outside the gene matches. The CDR3 spans 16 residues. Germline V gene lookup returns CDR1 SGHDT and CDR2 YYEEEE. In DNA, the CDR3 is TGTGCCAGCAGCGTCGGACTAGCGGGGGTACAAGAGACCCAGTACTTC. Translated: CASSVGLAGVQETQYF.

The CDR3 sequence is CASSQERLAGTSYEQYF. For the CDR3, the DNA is TGTGCCAGCAGCCAAGAAAGGCTAGCGGGGACGTCCTACGAGCAGTACTTC. The chain joins TRBV3-1 to TRBJ2-7, with 9 bases fitting TRBD2. J gave up 1 base and V 0 bases, and 7 bases lay outside the gene matches. CDR3 length: 17 residues. Germline V CDR1 and CDR2: LGHDT, YNNKEL (reference sequence).

This clonotype was detected only a few times. V is TRBV6-5 and J is TRBJ2-5; weak D call: TRBD2 (5 bases). Trimming left V 6 bases short and J 0 bases short, with 11 bases between. The germline V gene has CDR1 MNHEY and CDR2 SVGAGI. The CDR3 has 14 residues. The CDR3 sequence: CASSPVAYQETQYF. The CDR3 region has the DNA TGTGCCAGCAGCCCCGTAGCGTACCAAGAGACCCAGTACTTC.

In its sample, this clonotype was seen a few times. The chain employs TRBV6-5 and TRBJ1-5; D is uncertain. The CDR3 consists of 14 residues. Germline assignment: CDR1 MNHEY and CDR2 SVGAGI. V was shortened by 4 bases and J by 1 base, with 8 bases between the two germline ends. CDR3 DNA sequence: TGTGCCAGCAGTTTGGTGAAAAGCAATCAGCCCCAGCATTTT. Encoded protein: CASSLVKSNQPQHF.

The chain is built from TRBV12-3 or TRBV12-4 and TRBJ1-5; TRBD1 might be the D (5 bases). The CDR3 extends over 14 amino acids. V lost 3 bases to trimming and J lost 7 bases, with 13 bases between them. As DNA, the CDR3 is TGTGCCAGCAGTTTGGGGGAGTCAAGGCAGCCCCAGCATTTT. The encoded protein is CASSLGESRQPQHF.

V usage is TRBV27 and J usage is TRBJ2-5; perhaps TRBD2 as D (7 bases). The germline V and J ends were trimmed by 3 bases and 11 bases, with 25 bases remaining between them. Germline assignment: CDR1 MNHEY and CDR2 SMNVEV (reference sequence). This CDR3 is 16 amino acids long. The CDR3 reads CASSLDTSAGDNEQYF. In nucleotides, the CDR3 is TGTGCCAGCAGTTTGGACACCTCTGCGGGGGACAATGAGCAGTACTTC.

This rearrangement joins TRBV2 to TRBJ2-7; perhaps TRBD1 as D (6 bases). This CDR3 contains 15 residues. V gave up 2 bases and J gave up 0 bases, with 11 bases separating them. Germline V lookup: CDR1 SNHLY, CDR2 FYNNEI. CDR3 sequence (DNA): TGTGCCAGCAGTGAATATGGGACAAGCTCCTACGAGCAGTACTTC. It yields the protein CASSEYGTSSYEQYF.

The V and J genes are TRBV6-5 and TRBJ2-5; unclear D gene. This CDR3 has 14 residues. Per the germline V gene, CDR1 is MNHEY and CDR2 is SVGAGI. V lost 4 bases, J lost 11 bases, and 20 bases lay in between. The CDR3 spells CASSSSFEVNEQYF. CDR3 nucleotide sequence: TGTGCCAGCAGTTCCAGTTTCGAAGTCAATGAGCAGTACTTC.

The rearrangement joins TRBV13 to TRBJ2-3; 10 bases are a match to TRBD1. This CDR3 is built from 16 residues. CDR1 is PRHDT, CDR2 FYEKMQ, per germline (reference sequence). V lost 1 base to trimming and J lost 3 bases; unmatched junction nucleotides: 4. Here the CDR3 reads CASSLVTGGRTDTQYF. DNA of the CDR3: TGTGCCAGCAGCTTAGTGACAGGGGGCAGAACAGATACGCAGTATTTT.

The rearrangement uses TRBV3-1 and TRBJ2-1; 8 nucleotides align to TRBD2. J lost 8 bases, V lost 2 bases, and 2 bases had no gene match. The germline CDR1 and CDR2 sequences are LGHDT and YNNKEL (reference sequence). The CDR3 runs 13 residues. For the CDR3, the DNA is TGTGCCAGCAGCCAAAGGACTAGCTATGAGCAGTTCTTC. Translating gives CASSQRTSYEQFF.

The V and J genes are TRBV6-2 or TRBV6-3 and TRBJ2-1; D might be TRBD2 (7 bases). This CDR3 spans 16 amino acids. Between the trimmed V and J ends, which lost 3 bases and 5 bases, there was a span of 17 bases. Germline-derived CDR1 and CDR2 are MNHEY and SVGEGT. CDR3 DNA: TGTGCCAGCAGTTATGGCGGGGGCGGGTTCAACAATGAGCAGTTCTTC. Protein: CASSYGGGGFNNEQFF.

The chain is built from TRBV20-1 and TRBJ2-7, with D possibly matching TRBD1 (5 bases). V was pared by 6 bases and J by 0 bases, with 12 bases between. Germline V gives CDR1 DFQATT, CDR2 SNEGSKA (reference sequence). The CDR3 sequence is 13 residues long. CDR3 DNA: TGCAGTGCGAAGACAGTCCCCTCCTACGAGCAGTACTTC. Its translation: CSAKTVPSYEQYF.

In DNA, the CDR3 is TGTGCCAGCAGCCTCCCCTTGGGAAGCTCCTACAATGAGCAGTTCTTC. This gives the protein CASSLPLGSSYNEQFF. The V and J genes are TRBV11-2 and TRBJ2-1; D is unclear. CDR1 and CDR2 from the germline V gene are SGHAT and FQNNGV. The CDR3 loop spans 16 amino acids. Trimming shortened V by 5 bases and J by 0 bases, and 14 bases separated the two germline ends.

This sequence joins TRBV7-6 and TRBJ2-3; maybe TRBD1 (6 bases). The length of the CDR3 is 15 residues. V was clipped by 6 bases and J by 2 bases, with 15 bases between them. Germline assignment: CDR1 SGHVS and CDR2 FNYEAQ. CDR3 residues: CASSQMTGLTDTQYF. In nucleotides, the CDR3 is TGTGCCAGCAGTCAAATGACAGGTCTCACAGATACGCAGTATTTT.

Turning to this clonotype: One end of the junction varies from germline; a read error may be responsible. This chain joins TRBV10-3 and TRBJ2-3; D is perhaps TRBD1 (5 bases). Germline CDR1 reads ENHRY; CDR2 reads SYGVKD. The CDR3 length is 14 residues. CDR3 loop: CAISLTDTTDTQYF. The CDR3 DNA reads as TGTGCCATCAGCCTGACAGACACCACAGATACACAGTATTTT.